Sequencing of this TCR beta chain was carried out in a study of technical replicates of blood from a few donors. The J segment lost 8 bases and the V segment lost 8 bases, leaving 8 bases of the junction unmatched. The CDR3 spans 13 residues. Germline lookup yields CDR1 SGHRS and CDR2 YFSETQ. The method was immunoSEQ multiplex PCR; TCRdb's version includes in-frame clones alone and lacks a portion of them. Counted here are about 59,000 clones, about 94% occurring once; the ten biggest clones make up 4.2%. The sequence was collected from a human donor in good health. Some clones in this sample may be carry-over from other donors' samples. The sample was PBMCs. The V gene is TRBV5-1, the J gene TRBJ1-4, with 8 bases identical to TRBD1. The CDR3 DNA follows: TGCGCCAGTACAGGGGGGGGCGACGAAAAACTGTTTTTT. Translating it yields CASTGGGDEKLFF.